The 19 T cell receptor beta chains listed next were all sequenced from one sample in a study of T-cell reconstitution after alpha-beta-depleted transplantation in children. As it was prepared, the TCRbeta library received unique molecular identifiers. TCRdb fed the PCR reads into MiXCR, producing one record per CDR3 protein. The sample holds nearly 250,000 distinct CDR3 sequences, 6.5% to 10% seen once. The input for sequencing was PBMCs, mostly from graft donor cells, taken 180 days after TCRalphabeta/CD19-depleted stem cell transplant. These receptors all stem from a male patient between 10 and 17 years old who had a stem cell transplant for acute lymphoblastic leukemia, so the T cells may come from the graft donor.

This clonotype was detected ten times or more. V gene TRBV6-2 or TRBV6-3 combines with J gene TRBJ1-5, with 9 bases lining up with TRBD1. V lost 8 bases, J lost 1 base, and 3 bases stayed unmatched. The CDR3 is made up of 14 amino acids. CDR1 and CDR2 from the germline V gene are MNHEY and SVGEGT. CDR3 DNA sequence: TGTGCCAGCGGGACAGGGAGGAGCAATCAGCCCCAGCATTTT. This translates into CASGTGRSNQPQHF.

This clonotype appeared many times. The gene calls are TRBV6-2 or TRBV6-3 and TRBJ1-5; no firm D call. Germline CDR1 MNHEY, CDR2 SVGEGT. V gave up 2 bases and J gave up 6 bases, with 17 bases separating them. The CDR3 runs to 16 residues. Here the CDR3 reads CASSYRGSLGGQPQHF. The CDR3 bases are TGTGCCAGCAGTTACCGCGGGTCCTTGGGCGGTCAGCCCCAGCATTTT.

This clonotype was observed many times. The chain has TRBV4-2 and TRBJ2-2; 10 nucleotides line up with TRBD2. The V gene's germline CDR1 is LGHNA and CDR2 YNFKEQ. CDR3 length: 18 amino acids. Trimming took 1 base from V and 4 from J; bases not matched to a gene: 9. CDR3 nucleotide sequence: TGTGCCAGCAGCCAAGCCCTCCTAGCGGGGGACCGCACCGGGGAGCTGTTTTTT. As protein: CASSQALLAGDRTGELFF.

This chain joins TRBV24-1 and TRBJ2-7, with 10 bases lining up with TRBD2. Trimming removed 3 bases from V and 5 bases from J; junction bases left unmatched: 6. The CDR3 spans 15 residues. The germline gives CDR1 KGHDR, CDR2 SFDVKD. In DNA, the CDR3 is TGTGCCACCAGTGATCCCAGCGGGAGGGCTGACGAGCAGTACTTC. Translated, it gives CATSDPSGRADEQYF.

This clonotype was seen at least ten times. This chain links TRBV20-1 with TRBJ2-7; 8 bases align to TRBD1. Trimming removed 5 bases from V and 3 bases from J; junction bases left unmatched: 12. Germline CDR1 and CDR2: DFQATT and SNEGSKA (reference sequence). This CDR3 spans 15 amino acids. The CDR3 bases are TGCAGTGCTGAGAGCCTTCGGACAGGGAGCTACGAGCAGTACTTC. The encoded protein is CSAESLRTGSYEQYF.

This clonotype has a count of ten or more. The chain joins TRBV5-1 to TRBJ2-3, with 10 bases identical to TRBD2. Trimming cost V 1 base and J 6 bases; bases outside gene matches: 5. The germline CDR1 and CDR2 sequences are SGHRS and YFSETQ. This CDR3 spans 15 amino acids. CDR3 sequence reads: CASSLILAGLDTQYF. The CDR3 nucleotides are TGCGCCAGCAGCTTGATACTAGCGGGATTGGATACGCAGTATTTT.

This clonotype was seen many times. The rearrangement uses TRBV7-9 and TRBJ1-1; 7 bases are a match to TRBD1. The CDR3 is made up of 16 amino acids. CDR1 is SEHNR, CDR2 FQNEAQ, per germline (reference sequence). V gave up 5 bases and J gave up 1 base; unmatched junction bases: 10. CDR3 in DNA: TGTGCCAGCAGCCGCCGGACAGGTTTACCGAACACTGAAGCTTTCTTT. It is translated as CASSRRTGLPNTEAFF. Full variable domain (rest looked up from reference TRBV7-9 and TRBJ1-1): DTGVSQNPRHKITKRGQNVTFRCDPISEHNRLYWYRQTLGQGPEFLTYFQNEAQLEKSRLLSDRFSAERPKGSFSTLEIQRTEQGDSAMYLCASSRRTGLPNTEAFFGQGTRLTVV.

This clonotype was counted many times. The rearrangement uses TRBV28 and TRBJ2-7; D might be TRBD2 (5 bases). Trimming removed 2 bases at V and 6 bases at J, with 14 bases between. This CDR3 comprises 14 residues. Germline loops: CDR1 MDHEN, CDR2 SYDVKM. The CDR3 DNA reads TGTGCCAGCAGTTTACGGGGAAGGGTATCCGAGCAGTACTTC. As protein: CASSLRGRVSEQYF.

In its sample, this clonotype was seen many times. The genes are TRBV27 and TRBJ2-2, with a possible D match to TRBD1 (6 bases). The CDR3 length is 15 residues. V was trimmed by 5 bases and J by 6 bases, leaving 16 bases between them. CDR1 is MNHEY and CDR2 is SMNVEV in the germline V gene (reference sequence). CDR3 coding DNA: TGTGCCAGCAGTAAGGTCTTACAGGGTCCCGGGGAGCTGTTTTTT. Translating gives CASSKVLQGPGELFF.

On this clonotype itself: At one boundary the junction diverges from the germline segment, which might be a read error. The chain employs TRBV7-8 and TRBJ1-2, with TRBD1 matching over 11 bases. The CDR3 length is 15 residues. The germline gives CDR1 SGHVS, CDR2 FQNEAQ. CDR3 sequence (DNA): TGTGCCAGCAGGTTAGCTGGGACAGGGGGGTATGGCTACACCTTC. Its translation is CASRLAGTGGYGYTF.

This clonotype was seen many times. The gene calls are TRBV28 and TRBJ1-1; TRBD1 is a possible D gene (6 bases). This CDR3 has 18 amino acids. In germline, CDR1 is MDHEN, CDR2 SYDVKM. V lost 7 bases and J 5 bases, leaving 29 bases between the germline ends. The CDR3 DNA sequence: TGTGCCAGCACCGCTCCCGGGAAGCCCGGACAGATAGCTACTGAAGCTTTCTTT. It specifies CASTAPGKPGQIATEAFF.

This clonotype has ten or more counts. V gene TRBV5-1 combines with J gene TRBJ2-3; 12 bases align to TRBD2. The CDR3 loop spans 14 amino acids. The trim removed 9 bases at V and 5 bases at J, leaving 7 bases unmatched. Germline CDR1 and CDR2: SGHRS and YFSETQ. The CDR3: CATSLAGGGDTQYF. The CDR3 bases are TGCGCCACCTCCCTAGCGGGGGGGGGAGATACGCAGTATTTT.

As regards this clonotype: Possible read error: a much larger clone is one base away. CDR3 nucleotides: TGTGACACCAGCAGAGATGTATGGGTCCTTCCTAGCGGGAGGTCCTACGAGCAGTACTTC. Protein sequence: CDTSRDVWVLPSGRSYEQYF. V usage is TRBV15 and J usage is TRBJ2-7, with TRBD2 matching over 11 bases. Germline loops: CDR1 LNHNV, CDR2 YYDKDF (reference sequence). The CDR3 length is 20 residues.

In its sample, this clonotype was seen many times. CDR3: CASSPGTSGTTDTQYF. CDR3 coding DNA: TGTGCCAGCAGCCCTGGGACTAGCGGGACTACAGATACGCAGTATTTT. J is TRBJ2-3 and V is TRBV12-3 or TRBV12-4, with 13 bases aligning to TRBD2. V lost 6 bases, J lost 3 bases, and 6 bases stayed unmatched. The CDR3 sequence is 16 residues long.

This clonotype has a count of ten or more. The chain carries TRBV5-1 and TRBJ1-5; the D gene is possibly TRBD1 (6 bases). Trimming removed 0 bases at V and 3 bases at J, with 10 bases between. The CDR3 loop spans 15 amino acids. Germline CDR1 and CDR2: SGHRS and YFSETQ. The CDR3 sequence: CASSLVGGANQPQHF. For the CDR3, the DNA is TGCGCCAGCAGCTTGGTCGGGGGCGCCAATCAGCCCCAGCATTTT. The whole variable domain, remainder taken from reference TRBV5-1 and TRBJ1-5, is KAGVTQTPRYLIKTRGQQVTLSCSPISGHRSVSWYQQTPGQGLQFLFEYFSETQRNKGNFPGRFSGRQFSNSRSEMNVSTLELGDSALYLCASSLVGGANQPQHFGDGTRLSIL.

This clonotype showed up many times. The rearrangement joins TRBV4-3 to TRBJ2-6; 10 bases are a match to TRBD1. CDR1 LGHNA and CDR2 YSLEER come from the germline V gene. The CDR3 is made up of 18 amino acids. V lost 8 bases, J lost 0 bases, and 10 bases stayed unmatched. CDR3 region: CASSRSGTGASGANVLTF. The CDR3 region has the DNA TGCGCCAGCTCGCGCTCAGGGACAGGGGCCTCTGGGGCCAACGTCCTGACTTTC.

This clonotype was counted at least ten times. The chain employs TRBV5-5 and TRBJ2-5, with D perhaps assigned TRBD1 or TRBD2 (5 bases each). The CDR3 has 14 amino acids. V lost 0 bases to trimming and J lost 5 bases, with 11 bases between them. From germline, CDR1 is SGHKS and CDR2 YYEKEE (reference sequence). This CDR3 reads CASSLGLGRETQYF. DNA for the CDR3: TGTGCCAGCAGCTTGGGTCTGGGACGGGAGACCCAGTACTTC.

This clonotype has at least ten counts. This chain connects TRBV29-1 to TRBJ1-3; 8 bases agree with TRBD1. Trimming removed 4 bases from V and 8 bases from J; junction bases left unmatched: 7. The CDR3 has 13 residues. CDR1 SQVTM and CDR2 ANQGSEA come from the germline V gene. CDR3 sequence (DNA): TGCAGCGTTGTCGGGACAGGAGGAGACACCATATATTTT. This encodes CSVVGTGGDTIYF. The full variable domain, with the rest looked up from reference TRBV29-1 and TRBJ1-3, is SAVISQKPSRDICQRGTSLTIQCQVDSQVTMMFWYRQQPGQSLTLIATANQGSEATYESGFVIDKFPISRPNLTFSTLTVSNMSPEDSSIYLCSVVGTGGDTIYFGEGSWLTVV.

This clonotype was counted ten times or more. The CDR3 spells CASSFRTGGNTIYF. DNA of the CDR3: TGTGCCAGCAGCTTCAGGACGGGAGGAAACACCATATATTTT. The V gene is TRBV7-2, the J gene TRBJ1-3; no reliable D call. The CDR3 runs 14 residues. Trimming removed 3 bases from V and 4 bases from J, with 10 bases in between. Germline lookup yields CDR1 SGHTA and CDR2 FQGNSA.